These 7 T cell receptor beta chains were all obtained from the same sample, sequenced in a study of cytomegalovirus exposure and HLA in healthy donors. The PCR was carried out with 60 Vbeta primers and 13 Jbeta primers. Sequencing used immunoSEQ multiplex PCR; TCRdb keeps in-frame clones, though not all of them. The sample records around 200,000 clones, almost 85% being singletons. What was sequenced was PBMCs. These receptors originate from a woman aged 40 to 55 in good health and CMV-seronegative.

V and J are TRBV5-1 and TRBJ2-5; the match to TRBD1 covers 7 bases. This CDR3 contains 16 residues. V was clipped by 0 bases and J by 0 bases; unmatched bases: 5. CDR1 is SGHRS, CDR2 YFSETQ, per germline. This chain's CDR3 is CASSLAPGGHQETQYF. Here the CDR3 DNA reads TGCGCCAGCAGCTTGGCCCCAGGGGGTCACCAAGAGACCCAGTACTTC. Drawing the rest from reference TRBV5-1 and TRBJ2-5, the complete variable domain is KAGVTQTPRYLIKTRGQQVTLSCSPISGHRSVSWYQQTPGQGLQFLFEYFSETQRNKGNFPGRFSGRQFSNSRSEMNVSTLELGDSALYLCASSLAPGGHQETQYFGPGTRLLVL.

The V gene is TRBV12-5, the J gene TRBJ2-3; TRBD2 might be the D (5 bases). This CDR3 spans 16 amino acids. The ends were cut back, 4 bases at V and 1 base at J, with 15 bases in the middle. Germline V lookup: CDR1 LGHNT, CDR2 FRNRAP. CDR3 in amino acids: CASGYSGSARTDTQYF. The DNA of the CDR3 is TGTGCTAGTGGTTACTCGGGATCAGCTCGCACAGATACGCAGTATTTT.

The genes are TRBV7-9 and TRBJ2-7, with D maybe TRBD1 (5 bases). Germline CDR1 is SEHNR and CDR2 is FQNEAQ (reference sequence). CDR3 length equals 14 residues. V lost 5 bases and J lost 7, with 18 bases in between. Written as DNA, the CDR3 is TGTGCCAGCAGCGCAGTGGCGATTCCAGGGGAGCAGTACTTC. Its translation: CASSAVAIPGEQYF. Full variable domain (remainder filled in from reference TRBV7-9 and TRBJ2-7): DTGVSQNPRHKITKRGQNVTFRCDPISEHNRLYWYRQTLGQGPEFLTYFQNEAQLEKSRLLSDRFSAERPKGSFSTLEIQRTEQGDSAMYLCASSAVAIPGEQYFGPGTRLTVT.

In its sample, this clone was seen once. The V and J genes are TRBV6-4 and TRBJ1-1; the D gene is possibly TRBD1 (5 bases). The CDR3 consists of 13 residues. Trimming pared 5 bases from V and 1 base from J, leaving 8 bases between. Germline V lookup: CDR1 MRHNA, CDR2 SNTAGT. The CDR3 here is CASSRQPNTEAFF. In DNA, the CDR3 is TGTGCCAGCAGTCGACAGCCGAACACTGAAGCTTTCTTT.

The chain recombines TRBV4-3 with TRBJ1-5, with a weak D call TRBD1 (6 bases). V gave up 1 base and J gave up 2 bases, with 12 bases separating them. The germline gives CDR1 LGHNA, CDR2 YSLEER. The CDR3 spans 16 residues. CDR3: CASSQGRTVGNQPQHF. The CDR3 region has the DNA TGCGCCAGCAGCCAAGGAAGGACAGTAGGCAATCAGCCCCAGCATTTT.

V is TRBV6-5 and J is TRBJ2-5; D gene ambiguous. The CDR3 runs to 13 residues. Germline V lookup: CDR1 MNHEY, CDR2 SVGAGI. Trimming cost V 3 bases and J 0 bases, with 5 bases left between them. CDR3 in DNA: TGTGCCAGCAGTTATCTTTACCAAGAGACCCAGTACTTC. It specifies CASSYLYQETQYF.

The CDR3 loop reads CASSPDPGTDTQYF. In DNA form, the CDR3 reads TGTGCCAGCAGCCCCGATCCAGGTACAGATACGCAGTATTTT. This sequence joins TRBV7-2 and TRBJ2-3, with unresolved D. Germline values: CDR1 SGHTA, CDR2 FQGNSA. The CDR3 has 14 amino acids. Trimming pared 5 bases from V and 3 bases from J, leaving 12 bases between.